This TCR beta chain was identified during a study of T cells in Graves' hyperthyroidism and ophthalmopathy. At least ten counts were recorded for this clonotype. Regions amplified from RNA transcripts were the TCR beta CDR3 regions. When the TCR CDR3 underwent first-round RT-PCR, the HTBI primer set was used. TCRdb re-derived calls from the multiplex PCR reads in MiXCR, one entry per CDR3 protein. The table lists 300,000 to 450,000 distinct CDR3 sequences, less than 20% of them singletons. Material for sequencing was blood. The clonotype comes from a woman younger than 35 with Graves' hyperthyroidism that later progressed to Graves' ophthalmopathy.

CDR3 in amino acids: CASSPPPGARGSYNEQFF. In DNA form, the CDR3 reads TGTGCCAGCTCACCACCCCCGGGGGCGAGGGGCTCCTACAATGAGCAGTTCTTC. The chain carries TRBV18 and TRBJ2-1; D is perhaps TRBD1 or TRBD2 (6 bases each). The length of the CDR3 is 18 residues. Trimming shortened V by 0 bases and J by 0 bases, and 15 bases separated the two germline ends. CDR1 and CDR2 (germline): KGHSH, LQKENI.